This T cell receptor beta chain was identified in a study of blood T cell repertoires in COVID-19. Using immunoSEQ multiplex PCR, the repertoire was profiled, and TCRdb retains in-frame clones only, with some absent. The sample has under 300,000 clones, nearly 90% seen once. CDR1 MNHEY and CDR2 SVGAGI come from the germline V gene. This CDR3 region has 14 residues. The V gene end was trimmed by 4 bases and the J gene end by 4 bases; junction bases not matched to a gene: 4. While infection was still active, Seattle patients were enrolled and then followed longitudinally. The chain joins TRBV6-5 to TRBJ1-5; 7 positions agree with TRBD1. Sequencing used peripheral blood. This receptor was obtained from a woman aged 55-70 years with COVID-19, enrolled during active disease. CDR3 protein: CASSSGQVNQPQHF. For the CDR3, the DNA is TGTGCCAGCAGTTCCGGACAGGTTAATCAGCCCCAGCATTTT.